Presented here are 18 T cell receptor beta chains from one specimen sequenced in a study of blood T cell repertoires in COVID-19. Here immunoSEQ multiplex PCR was the method, and the copy in TCRdb shows in-frame clones only, minus some. The sample contains under 450,000 clones, 88% of which appear only once. The sequencing input was peripheral blood. The receptor set was obtained from a woman aged 50 to 60 with COVID-19, enrolled during active disease.

This clone was picked up a small number of times. The chain combines TRBV10-3 with TRBJ1-5; no firm D call. Germline lookup yields CDR1 ENHRY and CDR2 SYGVKD. This CDR3 spans 13 amino acids. Trimming took off 10 bases at V and 3 bases at J, with 13 bases between the two ends. For the CDR3, the DNA is TGTGCCACCGCCCTGGACTACAATCAGCCCCAGCATTTT. It encodes CATALDYNQPQHF.

J is TRBJ1-1 and V is TRBV30, with TRBD1 matching 7 bases. Germline assignment: CDR1 GTSNPN and CDR2 SVGIG (reference sequence). V was pared by 1 base and J by 10 bases, with 6 bases of the junction left unmatched. This CDR3 has 12 amino acids. CDR3 amino acids: CAWSEFNRGAFF. For the CDR3, the DNA is TGTGCCTGGAGTGAGTTCAACAGGGGAGCTTTCTTT. Drawing the rest from reference TRBV30 and TRBJ1-1, the complete variable domain is SQTIHQWPATLVQPVGSPLSLECTVEGTSNPNLYWYRQAAGRGLQLLFYSVGIGQISSEVPQNLSASRPQDRQFILSSKKLLLSDSGFYLCAWSEFNRGAFFGQGTRLTVV.

The CDR3 is CASAQGPPSYEQYF. CDR3 coding DNA: TGTGCCAGCGCACAGGGGCCTCCCTCCTACGAGCAGTACTTC. The chain links TRBV28 to TRBJ2-7, with 7 bases lining up with TRBD1. CDR3 length: 14 amino acids. J was trimmed by 0 bases and V by 8 bases; bases with no gene match: 7. Looked up from germline, CDR1 is MDHEN and CDR2 is SYDVKM. The full variable domain, in which reference TRBV28 and TRBJ2-7 provide the parts outside the CDR3, is DVKVTQSSRYLVKRTGEKVFLECVQDMDHENMFWYRQDPGLGLRLIYFSYDVKMKEKGDIPEGYSVSREKKERFSLILESASTNQTSMYLCASAQGPPSYEQYFGPGTRLTVT.

This sequence joins TRBV11-2 and TRBJ1-2, with 8 bases aligning to TRBD1. The V and J ends lost 5 bases and 6 bases, in that order; junction bases with no gene match: 8. The CDR3 extends over 14 amino acids. Germline assignment: CDR1 SGHAT and CDR2 FQNNGV. CDR3 sequence: CASSPRTGKDGYTF. CDR3 DNA sequence: TGTGCCAGCAGCCCACGGACAGGGAAAGATGGCTACACCTTC.

The chain joins TRBV12-5 to TRBJ1-5; TRBD1 might be the D (6 bases). Germline CDR1 reads LGHNT; CDR2 reads FRNRAP. There are 17 residues in the CDR3. Trimming removed 1 base at V and 1 base at J, with 14 bases between. CDR3 loop: CASGLADGTFSNQPQHF. For the CDR3, the DNA is TGTGCTAGTGGTTTGGCCGACGGGACATTCAGCAATCAGCCCCAGCATTTT.

The chain has TRBV9 and TRBJ1-2; tentatively, D is TRBD1 (6 bases). CDR1 is SGDLS, CDR2 YYNGEE, per germline. The CDR3 length is 14 residues. Trimming cost V 3 bases and J 3 bases, with 12 bases left between them. The CDR3 protein is CASSGGGPYYGYTF. Here the CDR3 DNA reads TGTGCCAGCAGCGGAGGGGGACCGTACTATGGCTACACCTTC.

The chain combines TRBV4-1 with TRBJ2-2; 8 bases are shared with TRBD1. Trimming at V came to 4 bases and at J to 7 bases, leaving 11 bases not matched to a gene. Germline V CDR1 and CDR2: MGHRA, YSYEKL. CDR3 length: 16 residues. The CDR3 here is CASSPRTGGIIGELFF. The CDR3, as DNA: TGCGCCAGCAGCCCACGCACAGGGGGGATTATCGGGGAGCTGTTTTTT.

V and J are TRBV7-3 and TRBJ2-1; 8 nucleotides align to TRBD2. CDR1 is SGHTA and CDR2 is FQGTGA in the germline V gene. This CDR3 is 16 amino acids long. The V segment lost 3 bases and the J segment 6 bases; nucleotides outside the gene matches: 10. The CDR3 DNA is TGTGCCAGCAGCTTGGGCCGGGGGGGCCAGGGCAATGAGCAGTTCTTC. Translating it yields CASSLGRGGQGNEQFF.

The rearrangement joins TRBV6-1 to TRBJ2-7, with 9 bases lining up with TRBD1. Unmatched junction bases numbered 13, after V lost 0 bases and J lost 7 bases. The CDR3 is 17 amino acids. The germline V gene encodes CDR1 MNHNS and CDR2 SASEGT. CDR3 protein: CASSEARGGTGMGEQYF. CDR3 DNA sequence: TGTGCCAGCAGTGAAGCGAGGGGAGGGACAGGGATGGGGGAGCAGTACTTC.

This rearrangement joins TRBV28 to TRBJ1-6, with TRBD1 as a possible D gene (5 bases). The CDR3 contains 14 residues. With 5 bases removed from V and 8 bases from J, the gap between germline ends came to 13 bases. Germline V gene sequence: CDR1 MDHEN, CDR2 SYDVKM. The DNA for the CDR3 is TGTGCCAGCAGTCCCCAGGGATATGATTCACCCCTCCACTTT. Translation gives CASSPQGYDSPLHF.

The rearrangement joins TRBV29-1 to TRBJ2-2, with 12 bases aligning to TRBD2. The CDR3 spans 15 residues. Germline trimming cut 6 bases from V and 6 bases from J; bases unmatched to any gene: 8. Germline V gene sequence: CDR1 SQVTM, CDR2 ANQGSEA. The CDR3 sequence is CSVTPTSGGAGELFF. The CDR3 nucleotides read TGCAGCGTGACCCCGACTAGCGGGGGCGCCGGGGAGCTGTTTTTT.

The chain has TRBV19 and TRBJ2-7; TRBD2 is a possible D gene (7 bases). CDR1 LNHDA and CDR2 SQIVND come from the germline V gene (reference sequence). The CDR3 has 16 residues. Trimming pared 5 bases from V and 7 bases from J, leaving 24 bases between. CDR3 nucleotides: TGTGCCAGTAGTGTGGACGGGGGGCGGACGCGTGGGGAGCAGTACTTC. It is translated as CASSVDGGRTRGEQYF.

This clone occurred once. The rearrangement uses TRBV25-1 and TRBJ2-7; TRBD2 agrees at 8 bases. The J segment lost 7 bases and the V segment lost 1 base, leaving 9 bases of the junction unmatched. The CDR3 runs 15 residues. CDR1 and CDR2 from the germline V gene are MGHDK and SYGVNS. In DNA, the CDR3 is TGTGCCAGCAGTGAATTGTCTAGCGGGCGTCGGGAGCAGTACTTC. It yields the protein CASSELSSGRREQYF.

V is TRBV5-1 and J is TRBJ2-7, with a tentative D call TRBD1 (5 bases). This CDR3 is 14 amino acids long. Germline assignment: CDR1 SGHRS and CDR2 YFSETQ. V was trimmed by 6 bases and J by 0 bases, leaving 13 bases between them. The CDR3 region has the DNA TGCGCCAGCAAGACAGCCCACGGCTCCTACGAGCAGTACTTC. This encodes CASKTAHGSYEQYF.

Here the CDR3 reads CASSKRWTSGVTDTQYF. CDR3 coding DNA: TGTGCCAGCAGCAAACGGTGGACTAGCGGGGTCACAGATACGCAGTATTTT. This rearrangement joins TRBV7-6 to TRBJ2-3, with TRBD2 matching over 12 bases. CDR1 and CDR2 from the germline V gene are SGHVS and FNYEAQ. With V trimmed by 5 bases and J by 2 bases, 8 bases remained unmatched. This CDR3 spans 17 amino acids.

V gene TRBV11-2 combines with J gene TRBJ1-4; D uncertain. Germline CDR1 reads SGHAT; CDR2 reads FQNNGV. The CDR3 runs 10 residues. The V gene lost 5 bases and the J gene lost 15 bases, with 10 bases spanning the gap. The CDR3 region is CASSGVGVFF. CDR3 coding DNA: TGTGCCAGCAGCGGCGTGGGAGTGTTTTTT.

The V and J genes are TRBV10-3 and TRBJ1-1; D unresolved. Trimming removed 10 bases at V and 1 base at J, with 13 bases between. CDR1 and CDR2 from the germline V gene are ENHRY and SYGVKD. The CDR3 runs to 13 residues. CDR3 in amino acids: CATEEGTNTEAFF. DNA for the CDR3: TGTGCCACCGAAGAGGGAACGAACACTGAAGCTTTCTTT.

This chain connects TRBV5-1 to TRBJ1-1, with D unclear. The CDR3 extends over 12 amino acids. Trimming removed 4 bases from V and 5 bases from J, with 9 bases in between. The germline CDR1 and CDR2 sequences are SGHRS and YFSETQ. The CDR3 sequence: CASSRGRTEAFF. The CDR3 coding sequence is TGCGCCAGCAGCCGTGGGCGTACTGAAGCTTTCTTT.